The sequence of this T cell receptor beta chain was determined in a study of T cells in localized non-small cell lung cancer. As to this clone: Its antigen is unknown.

Findings and caveats of the study: Adjacent uninvolved lung had the highest clonality, suggesting focused antigen responses. Adjacent lung exhibited a median of 57 among the 100 most abundant tumor clones.

Method: immunoSEQ multiplex PCR; TCRdb's copy keeps in-frame clones and lacks some. Seen here are tens of thousands of clones, roughly 90% observed once, and the top ten hold 6% to 6.5%. J gave up 4 bases and V 4 bases, and 10 bases lay outside the gene matches. The CDR3 totals 16 residues. Germline V CDR1 and CDR2: SGDLS, YYNGEE. The sequence was collected from a man aged 40 to 70 with stage II lung adenocarcinoma. The starting material was PBMCs, obtained before any cancer treatment. The chain couples TRBV9 to TRBJ2-2; 7 nucleotides agree with TRBD1. CDR3 sequence reads: CASSIGTVRPTGELFF. The CDR3 DNA reads TGTGCCAGCAGCATTGGGACAGTACGACCCACCGGGGAGCTGTTTTTT.